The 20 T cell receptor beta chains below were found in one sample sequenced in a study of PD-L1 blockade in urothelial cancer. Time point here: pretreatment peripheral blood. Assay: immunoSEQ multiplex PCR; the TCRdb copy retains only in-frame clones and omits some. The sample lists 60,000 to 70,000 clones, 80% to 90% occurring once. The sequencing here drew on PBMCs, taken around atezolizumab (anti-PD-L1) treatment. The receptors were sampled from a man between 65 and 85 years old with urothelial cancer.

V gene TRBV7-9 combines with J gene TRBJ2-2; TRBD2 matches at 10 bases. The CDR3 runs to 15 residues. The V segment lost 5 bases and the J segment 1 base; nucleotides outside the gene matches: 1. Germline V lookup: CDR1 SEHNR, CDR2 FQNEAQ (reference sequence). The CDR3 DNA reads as TGTGCCAGCAGCAGGACTAGCGGGAACACCGGGGAGCTGTTTTTT. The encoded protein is CASSRTSGNTGELFF.

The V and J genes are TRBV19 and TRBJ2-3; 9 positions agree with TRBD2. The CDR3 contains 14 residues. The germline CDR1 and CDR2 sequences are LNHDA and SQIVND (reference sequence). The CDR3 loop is CGANSGSATDTQYF. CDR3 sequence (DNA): TGTGGCGCGAATAGCGGGAGTGCCACAGATACGCAGTATTTT.

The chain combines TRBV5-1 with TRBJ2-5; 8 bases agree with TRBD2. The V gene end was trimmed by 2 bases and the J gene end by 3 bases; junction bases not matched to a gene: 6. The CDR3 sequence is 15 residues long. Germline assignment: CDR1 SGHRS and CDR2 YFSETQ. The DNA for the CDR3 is TGCGCCAGCAGCTTAGCGGGAGTATCGAAAGAGACCCAGTACTTC. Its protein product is CASSLAGVSKETQYF.

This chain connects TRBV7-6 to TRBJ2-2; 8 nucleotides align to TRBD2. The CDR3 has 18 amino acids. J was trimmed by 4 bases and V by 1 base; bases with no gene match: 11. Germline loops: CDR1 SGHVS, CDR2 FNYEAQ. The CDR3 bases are TGTGCCAGCAGCTTAGGTGCGGGCGTGGCGGGAGGCACCGGGGAGCTGTTTTTT. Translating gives CASSLGAGVAGGTGELFF.

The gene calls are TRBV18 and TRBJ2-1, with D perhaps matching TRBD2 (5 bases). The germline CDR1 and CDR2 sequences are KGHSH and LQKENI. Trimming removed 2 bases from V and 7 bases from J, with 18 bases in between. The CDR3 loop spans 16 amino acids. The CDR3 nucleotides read TGTGCCAGCTCACCAAGCCAAGCGGAAGGGAGAAATGAGCAGTTCTTC. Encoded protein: CASSPSQAEGRNEQFF.

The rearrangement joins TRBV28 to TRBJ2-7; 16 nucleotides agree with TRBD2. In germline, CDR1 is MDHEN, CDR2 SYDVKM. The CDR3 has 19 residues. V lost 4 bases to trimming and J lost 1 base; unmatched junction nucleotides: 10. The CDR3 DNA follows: TGTGCCAGCAGTTCCCCGGGACTAGCGGGAGGGCCTTCGTCCTACGAGCAGTACTTC. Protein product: CASSSPGLAGGPSSYEQYF.

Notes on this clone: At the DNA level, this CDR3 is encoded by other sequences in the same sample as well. CDR3 coding DNA: TGTGCCAGCAGTTTAGTTGGAGTCGGCTCCTACGAGCAGTACTTC. Protein sequence: CASSLVGVGSYEQYF. The J gene is TRBJ2-7, the V gene TRBV28; D not certain. CDR3 length: 15 residues. The V gene lost 2 bases and the J gene lost 0 bases, with 11 bases spanning the gap. Germline CDR1 MDHEN, CDR2 SYDVKM. Full variable domain (rest looked up from reference TRBV28 and TRBJ2-7): DVKVTQSSRYLVKRTGEKVFLECVQDMDHENMFWYRQDPGLGLRLIYFSYDVKMKEKGDIPEGYSVSREKKERFSLILESASTNQTSMYLCASSLVGVGSYEQYFGPGTRLTVT.

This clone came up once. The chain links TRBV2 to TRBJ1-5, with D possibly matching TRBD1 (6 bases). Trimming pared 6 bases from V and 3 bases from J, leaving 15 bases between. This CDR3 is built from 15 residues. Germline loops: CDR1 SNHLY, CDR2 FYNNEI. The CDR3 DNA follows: TGTGCCAGCAGATCAGGGGTCGAGGACAATCAGCCCCAGCATTTT. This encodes CASRSGVEDNQPQHF.

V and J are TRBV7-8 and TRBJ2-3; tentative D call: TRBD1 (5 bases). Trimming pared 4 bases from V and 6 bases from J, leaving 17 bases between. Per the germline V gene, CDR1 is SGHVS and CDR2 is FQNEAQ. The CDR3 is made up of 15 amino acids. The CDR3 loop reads CASSSGLFLSDTQYF. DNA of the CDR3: TGTGCCAGCAGCTCAGGGCTATTTCTCAGCGATACGCAGTATTTT.

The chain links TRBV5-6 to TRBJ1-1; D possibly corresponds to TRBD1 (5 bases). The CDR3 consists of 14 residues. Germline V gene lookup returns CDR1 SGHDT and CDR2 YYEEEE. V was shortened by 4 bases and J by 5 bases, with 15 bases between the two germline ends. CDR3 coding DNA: TGTGCCAGCAGCCGGGGTGGGGGGGGGACTGAAGCTTTCTTT. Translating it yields CASSRGGGGTEAFF. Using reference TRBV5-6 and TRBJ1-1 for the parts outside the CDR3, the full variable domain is DAGVTQSPTHLIKTRGQQVTLRCSPKSGHDTVSWYQQALGQGPQFIFQYYEEEERQRGNFPDRFSGHQFPNYSSELNVNALLLGDSALYLCASSRGGGGTEAFFGQGTRLTVV.

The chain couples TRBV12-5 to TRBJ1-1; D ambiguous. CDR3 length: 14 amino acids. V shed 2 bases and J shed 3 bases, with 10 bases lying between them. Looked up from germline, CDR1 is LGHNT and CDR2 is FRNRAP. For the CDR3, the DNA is TGTGCTAGTGGTTTGTCCAGGCCATACACTGAAGCTTTCTTT. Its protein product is CASGLSRPYTEAFF.

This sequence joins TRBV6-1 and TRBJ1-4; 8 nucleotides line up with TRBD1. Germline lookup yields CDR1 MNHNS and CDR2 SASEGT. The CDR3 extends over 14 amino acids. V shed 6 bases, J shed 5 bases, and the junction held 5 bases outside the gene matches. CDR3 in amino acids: CASSSRDRNEKLFF. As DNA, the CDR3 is TGTGCCAGCAGCTCGAGGGACAGGAATGAAAAACTGTTTTTT.

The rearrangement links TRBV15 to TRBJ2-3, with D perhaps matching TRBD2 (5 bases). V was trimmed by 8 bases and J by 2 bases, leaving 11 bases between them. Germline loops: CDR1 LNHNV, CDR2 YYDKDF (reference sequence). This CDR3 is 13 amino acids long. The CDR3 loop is CATEPGYTDTQYF. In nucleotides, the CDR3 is TGTGCCACCGAGCCGGGATACACAGATACGCAGTATTTT.

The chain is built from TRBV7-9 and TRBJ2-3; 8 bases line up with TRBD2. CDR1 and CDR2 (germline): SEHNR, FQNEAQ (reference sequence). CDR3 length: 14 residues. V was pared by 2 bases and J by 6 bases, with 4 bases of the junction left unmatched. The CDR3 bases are TGTGCCAGCAGCTTAACAGCGGGAGCGGATACGCAGTATTTT. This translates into CASSLTAGADTQYF. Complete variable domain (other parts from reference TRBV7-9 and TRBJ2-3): DTGVSQNPRHKITKRGQNVTFRCDPISEHNRLYWYRQTLGQGPEFLTYFQNEAQLEKSRLLSDRFSAERPKGSFSTLEIQRTEQGDSAMYLCASSLTAGADTQYFGPGTRLTVL.

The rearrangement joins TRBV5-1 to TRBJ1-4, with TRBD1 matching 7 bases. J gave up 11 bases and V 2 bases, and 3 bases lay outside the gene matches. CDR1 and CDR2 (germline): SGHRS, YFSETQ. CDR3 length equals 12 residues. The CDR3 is CASSLAGGKLFF. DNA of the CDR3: TGCGCCAGCAGCTTAGCAGGGGGGAAACTGTTTTTT.

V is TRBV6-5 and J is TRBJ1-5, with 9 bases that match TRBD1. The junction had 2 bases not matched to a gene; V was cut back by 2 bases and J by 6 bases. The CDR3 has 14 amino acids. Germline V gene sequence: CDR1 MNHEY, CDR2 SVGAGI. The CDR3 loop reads CASSYDRGFQPQHF. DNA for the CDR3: TGTGCCAGCAGTTACGACAGGGGGTTTCAGCCCCAGCATTTT.

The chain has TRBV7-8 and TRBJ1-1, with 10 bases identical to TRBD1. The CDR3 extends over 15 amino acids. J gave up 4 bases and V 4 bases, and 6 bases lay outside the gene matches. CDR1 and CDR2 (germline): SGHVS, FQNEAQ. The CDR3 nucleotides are TGTGCCAGCAGCTCTCGACAGGGGGCGGCCACTGAAGCTTTCTTT. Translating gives CASSSRQGAATEAFF.

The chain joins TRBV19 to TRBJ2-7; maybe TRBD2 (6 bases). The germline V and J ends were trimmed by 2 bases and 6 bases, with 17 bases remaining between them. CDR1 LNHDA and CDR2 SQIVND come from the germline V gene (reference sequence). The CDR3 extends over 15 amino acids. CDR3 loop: CASSISVGEAAEQYF. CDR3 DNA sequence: TGTGCCAGTAGTATAAGTGTCGGGGAGGCGGCCGAGCAGTACTTC.

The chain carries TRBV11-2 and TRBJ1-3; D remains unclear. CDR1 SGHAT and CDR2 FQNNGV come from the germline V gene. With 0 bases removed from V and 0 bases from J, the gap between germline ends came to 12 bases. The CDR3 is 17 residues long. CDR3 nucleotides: TGTGCCAGCAGCTTAGATCTCGACATTCCCTCTGGAAACACCATATATTTT. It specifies CASSLDLDIPSGNTIYF.

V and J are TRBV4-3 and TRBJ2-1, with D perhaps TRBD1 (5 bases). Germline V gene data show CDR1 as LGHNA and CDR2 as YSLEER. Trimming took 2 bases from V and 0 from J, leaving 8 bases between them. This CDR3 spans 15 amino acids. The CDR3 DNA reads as TGCGCCAGCAGCCAACAGGGCCGCTCCTACAATGAGCAGTTCTTC. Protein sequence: CASSQQGRSYNEQFF.